Included here is one T cell receptor (beta chain) sequence, with context. The data were obtained in a study of blood T cell repertoires in COVID-19. The overall study: Samples representing acute and convalescent COVID-19 were sourced from the United States, Italy and Spain.

Cohort assignment relied on participant-reported clinical history. Measured with immunoSEQ multiplex PCR; TCRdb has only the in-frame clones, and not every one. The data show about 180,000 clones, more than 70% seen once. CDR3 length equals 17 residues. Per germline, CDR1 MDHEN and CDR2 SYDVKM. Trimming removed 5 bases from V and 2 bases from J, with 20 bases in between. What was sequenced was PBMCs or T cells enriched from blood (not recorded which). This clonotype originated in a man in his 60s who had recovered from COVID-19. The chain links TRBV28 to TRBJ2-3; D might be TRBD2 (6 bases). The CDR3 bases are TGTGCCAGCAGTGGGCTGGCGGAGGAGGGGCACACAGATACGCAGTATTTT. Translation: CASSGLAEEGHTDTQYF. Using reference TRBV28 and TRBJ2-3 for the parts outside the CDR3, the full variable domain is DVKVTQSSRYLVKRTGEKVFLECVQDMDHENMFWYRQDPGLGLRLIYFSYDVKMKEKGDIPEGYSVSREKKERFSLILESASTNQTSMYLCASSGLAEEGHTDTQYFGPGTRLTVL.